What follows are 5 T cell receptor beta chains derived from one specimen sequenced in a study of cytomegalovirus exposure and HLA in healthy donors. A multiplex PCR was run with 60 Vbeta primers and 13 Jbeta primers. This table comes from immunoSEQ multiplex PCR, and its TCRdb copy is limited to in-frame clones, with some not included. The table records about 170,000 clones, roughly 70% of them present only once. The sample comprised PBMCs. All receptors derive from a woman aged 18-29 years in good health and CMV-seropositive.

The chain joins TRBV4-3 to TRBJ2-2, with 8 bases aligning to TRBD1. V shed 3 bases and J 4 bases; nucleotides not matched to a gene: 4. The germline CDR1 and CDR2 sequences are LGHNA and YSLEER. The CDR3 has 15 amino acids. For the CDR3, the DNA is TGCGCCAGCAGCCAGAGCAGGGGGCGCACCGGGGAGCTGTTTTTT. It specifies CASSQSRGRTGELFF.

The J gene is TRBJ2-5, the V gene TRBV9; TRBD2 matches at 12 bases. V trimming: 0 bases; J trimming: 5 bases; junction bases outside the gene matches: 2. The CDR3 contains 15 residues. Germline CDR1 reads SGDLS; CDR2 reads YYNGEE. CDR3 in amino acids: CASSVASGGAETQYF. The CDR3 DNA reads as TGTGCCAGCAGCGTAGCTAGCGGGGGGGCGGAGACCCAGTACTTC.

The chain has TRBV5-8 and TRBJ1-1; D is possibly TRBD1 (6 bases). This CDR3 region has 14 residues. Per the germline V gene, CDR1 is SGHTS and CDR2 is YDEGEE. The V gene lost 6 bases and the J gene lost 1 base, with 13 bases spanning the gap. CDR3 in DNA: TGTGCCAGCACCCCGCAGGGGACGAACACTGAAGCTTTCTTT. Its protein product is CASTPQGTNTEAFF.

This chain connects TRBV5-1 to TRBJ2-7; TRBD2 matches at 7 bases. Germline loops: CDR1 SGHRS, CDR2 YFSETQ. V was clipped by 1 base and J by 1 base; unmatched bases: 5. The CDR3 consists of 15 residues. DNA of the CDR3: TGCGCCAGCAGCTTGTTGGCGGGGGTGTCCTACGAGCAGTACTTC. This translates into CASSLLAGVSYEQYF.

The chain combines TRBV29-1 with TRBJ1-1; D gene ambiguous. Germline V gene data show CDR1 as SQVTM and CDR2 as ANQGSEA. Trimming took 7 bases from V and 0 from J, leaving 9 bases between them. The CDR3 has 12 amino acids. In DNA form, the CDR3 reads TGCAGCGGGGAGGCCATGAACACTGAAGCTTTCTTT. It codes for CSGEAMNTEAFF. The full variable domain, completed using reference TRBV29-1 and TRBJ1-1, is SAVISQKPSRDICQRGTSLTIQCQVDSQVTMMFWYRQQPGQSLTLIATANQGSEATYESGFVIDKFPISRPNLTFSTLTVSNMSPEDSSIYLCSGEAMNTEAFFGQGTRLTVV.